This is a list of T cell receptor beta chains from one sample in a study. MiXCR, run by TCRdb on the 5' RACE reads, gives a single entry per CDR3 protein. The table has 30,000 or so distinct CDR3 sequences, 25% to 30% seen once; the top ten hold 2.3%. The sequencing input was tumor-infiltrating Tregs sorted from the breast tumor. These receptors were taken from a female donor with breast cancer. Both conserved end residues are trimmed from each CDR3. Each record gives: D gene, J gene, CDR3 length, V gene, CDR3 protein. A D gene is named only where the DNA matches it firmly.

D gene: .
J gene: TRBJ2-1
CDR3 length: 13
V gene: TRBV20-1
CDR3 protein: SAISVDNPYNEQF

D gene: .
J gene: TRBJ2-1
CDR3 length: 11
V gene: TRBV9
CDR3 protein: ASSSTEVDEQF

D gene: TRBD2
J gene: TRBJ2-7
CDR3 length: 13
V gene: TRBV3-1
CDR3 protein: ASSQSPSGSFEQY

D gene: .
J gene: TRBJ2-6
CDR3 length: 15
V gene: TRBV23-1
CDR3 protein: ARGDKMGLSGANVLT

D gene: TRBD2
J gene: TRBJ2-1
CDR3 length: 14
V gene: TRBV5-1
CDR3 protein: ASTVLEREGRDEQF

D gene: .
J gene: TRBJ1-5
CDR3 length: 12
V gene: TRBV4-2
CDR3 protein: ASSPSRHDQPQH

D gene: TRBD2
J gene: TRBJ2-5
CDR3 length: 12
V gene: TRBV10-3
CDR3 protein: AISDPSGEETQY

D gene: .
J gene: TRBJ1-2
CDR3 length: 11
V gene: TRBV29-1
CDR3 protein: SVEIPNFGGYT

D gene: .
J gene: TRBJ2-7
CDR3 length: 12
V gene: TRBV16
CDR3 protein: ASSFPSPSYEQY

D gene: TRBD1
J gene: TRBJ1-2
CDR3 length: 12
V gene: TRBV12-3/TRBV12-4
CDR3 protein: ASSWDRRNYGYT

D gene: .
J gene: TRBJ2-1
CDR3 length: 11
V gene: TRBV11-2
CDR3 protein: ASSLDREFEQF

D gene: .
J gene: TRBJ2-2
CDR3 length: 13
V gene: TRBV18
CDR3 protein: ASSPPGMGTGELF

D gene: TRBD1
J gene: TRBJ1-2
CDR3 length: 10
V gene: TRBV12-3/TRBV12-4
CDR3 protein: ASSFRGYGYI

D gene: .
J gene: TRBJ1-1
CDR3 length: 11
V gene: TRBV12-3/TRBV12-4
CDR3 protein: ASSLYSQNEAF

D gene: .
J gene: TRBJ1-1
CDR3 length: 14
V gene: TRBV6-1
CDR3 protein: ASSRASGGKYNEAF

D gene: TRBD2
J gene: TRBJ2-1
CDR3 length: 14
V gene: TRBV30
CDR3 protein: AWEAGSPLSYNEQF

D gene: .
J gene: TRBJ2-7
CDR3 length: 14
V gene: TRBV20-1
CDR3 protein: SAPLAGHGRSYEQY

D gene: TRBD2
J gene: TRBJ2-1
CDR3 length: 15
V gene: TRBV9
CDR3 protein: ASSAHPGTSGYNEQF

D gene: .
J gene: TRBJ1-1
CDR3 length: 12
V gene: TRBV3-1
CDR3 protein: ASSQDRTARGAF

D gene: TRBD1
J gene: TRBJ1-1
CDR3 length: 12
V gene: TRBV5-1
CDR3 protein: ASSMTQGAWEAF

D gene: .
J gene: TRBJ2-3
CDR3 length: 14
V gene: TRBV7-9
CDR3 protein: ASSLYPSTSTDTQY

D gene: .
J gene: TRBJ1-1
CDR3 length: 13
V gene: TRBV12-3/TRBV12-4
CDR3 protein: ASSLRDFGGTEAF

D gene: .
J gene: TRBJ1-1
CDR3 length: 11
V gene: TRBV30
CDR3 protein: AWSVTANTEAF

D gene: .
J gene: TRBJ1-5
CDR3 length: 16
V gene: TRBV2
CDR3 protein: ASSETGETTNVHQPQH

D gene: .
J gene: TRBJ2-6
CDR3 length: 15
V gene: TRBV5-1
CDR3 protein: ASSLEGRGSGANVLT

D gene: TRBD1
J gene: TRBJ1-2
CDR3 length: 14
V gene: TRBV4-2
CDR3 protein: ASSQDVLGTGTGYT

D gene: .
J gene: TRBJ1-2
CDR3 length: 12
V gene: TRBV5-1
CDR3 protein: ASRLVGVSYGYT

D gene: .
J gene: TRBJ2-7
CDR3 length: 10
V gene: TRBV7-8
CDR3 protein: ASSFLVYEQY

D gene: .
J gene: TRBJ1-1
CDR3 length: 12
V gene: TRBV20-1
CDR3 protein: SARDLGSGTEAF

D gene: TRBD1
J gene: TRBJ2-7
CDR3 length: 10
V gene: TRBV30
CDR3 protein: ASGTGDYEQY

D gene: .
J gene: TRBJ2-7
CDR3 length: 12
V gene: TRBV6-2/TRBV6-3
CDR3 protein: ASRKRVDNYEQY

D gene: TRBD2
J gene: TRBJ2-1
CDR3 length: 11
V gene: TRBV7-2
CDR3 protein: ASSLSPGLDQF

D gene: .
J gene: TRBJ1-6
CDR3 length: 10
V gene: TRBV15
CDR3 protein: ATTRPQSPLH

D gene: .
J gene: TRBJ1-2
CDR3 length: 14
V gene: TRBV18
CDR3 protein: ASSPLREADNYGYT

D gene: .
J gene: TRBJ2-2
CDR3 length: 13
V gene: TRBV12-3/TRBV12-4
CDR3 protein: ASSFVAPFSGELF

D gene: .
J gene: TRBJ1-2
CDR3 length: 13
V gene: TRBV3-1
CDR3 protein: ASSRSGASNEGYT

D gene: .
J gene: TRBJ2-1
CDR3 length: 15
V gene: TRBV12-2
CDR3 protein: ASRFQREYGSYNEQF

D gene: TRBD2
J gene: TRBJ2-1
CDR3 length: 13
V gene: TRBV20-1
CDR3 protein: SASPGLAGYNEQF

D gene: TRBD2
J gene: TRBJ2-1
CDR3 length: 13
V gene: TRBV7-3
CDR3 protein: ASSFLVAGSLGLF

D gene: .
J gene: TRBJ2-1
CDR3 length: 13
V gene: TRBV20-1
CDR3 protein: SASSVGSRSDEQF

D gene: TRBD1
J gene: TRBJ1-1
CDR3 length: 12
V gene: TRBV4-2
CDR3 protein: ASSHRTGDTEAF

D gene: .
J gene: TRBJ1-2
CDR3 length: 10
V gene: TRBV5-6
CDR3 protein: ASSLGPVSYT

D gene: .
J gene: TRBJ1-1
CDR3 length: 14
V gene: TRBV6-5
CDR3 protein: ASSYEGSLMNTEAF

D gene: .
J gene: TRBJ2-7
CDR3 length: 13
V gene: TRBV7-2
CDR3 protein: ASSLVYGSPYEQY

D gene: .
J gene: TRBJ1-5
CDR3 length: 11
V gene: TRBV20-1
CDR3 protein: SARRDGDQPQH

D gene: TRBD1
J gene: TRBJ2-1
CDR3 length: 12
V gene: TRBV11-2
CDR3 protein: ASSTTGVGNEQF

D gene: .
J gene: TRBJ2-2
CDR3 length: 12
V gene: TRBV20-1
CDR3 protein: SARERGNTGELF

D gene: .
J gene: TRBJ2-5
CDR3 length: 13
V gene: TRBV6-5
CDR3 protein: ASSYPGAGQETQY

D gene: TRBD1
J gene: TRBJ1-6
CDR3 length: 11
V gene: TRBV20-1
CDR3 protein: SAQGAQNSPLH

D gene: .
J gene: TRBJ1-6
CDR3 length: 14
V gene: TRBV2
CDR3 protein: ASAFRPGRANSPLH

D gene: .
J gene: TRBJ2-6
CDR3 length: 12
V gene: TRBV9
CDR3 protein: ASSISSGANVLT

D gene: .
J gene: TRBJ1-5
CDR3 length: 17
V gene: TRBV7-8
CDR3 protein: ASSLASPQVLRGNQPQH

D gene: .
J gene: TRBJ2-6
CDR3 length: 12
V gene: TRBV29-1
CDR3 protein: SVVLLSGANALI

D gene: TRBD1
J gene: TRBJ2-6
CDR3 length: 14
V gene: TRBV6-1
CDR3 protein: ASRRQGQGRANVLT

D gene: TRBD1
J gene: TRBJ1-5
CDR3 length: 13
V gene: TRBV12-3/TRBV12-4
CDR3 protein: ASRLTGNRNQPQH